These 9 T cell receptor beta chains were sequenced from one sample in a study of cytomegalovirus exposure and HLA in healthy donors. PCR primers comprised 60 Vbeta and 13 Jbeta primers. Using immunoSEQ multiplex PCR, the repertoire was profiled, and TCRdb retains in-frame clones only, with some absent. This table has 130,000 or so clones, approximately 8.7% appearing once. Sequences were obtained from PBMCs. The receptors come from a middle-aged man in good health and CMV-seronegative.

The gene calls are TRBV5-6 and TRBJ2-4; 7 positions match TRBD2. V lost 6 bases and J lost 1; bases outside the gene matches: 1. The CDR3 consists of 13 residues. Germline V CDR1 and CDR2: SGHDT, YYEEEE. CDR3 in amino acids: CASTGGAKNIQYF. CDR3 DNA: TGTGCCAGCACGGGGGGTGCCAAAAACATTCAGTACTTC.

This clone has just a few counts. The chain joins TRBV5-6 to TRBJ2-2; tentatively, D is TRBD1 (6 bases). The V gene's germline CDR1 is SGHDT and CDR2 YYEEEE. The CDR3 is made up of 13 amino acids. Trimming cost V 4 bases and J 5 bases, with 9 bases left between them. CDR3 bases: TGTGCCAGCAGCGTAGGACAGACCGGGGAGCTGTTTTTT. Amino acid sequence: CASSVGQTGELFF.

This clone has just a few counts. The chain has TRBV4-1 and TRBJ1-2; the D is unclear. The CDR3 loop spans 14 amino acids. The germline V and J ends were trimmed by 2 bases and 8 bases, with 15 bases remaining between them. Germline CDR1 is MGHRA and CDR2 is YSYEKL. The CDR3 loop reads CASSQSGAERGYTF. In DNA form, the CDR3 reads TGCGCCAGCAGCCAATCCGGAGCCGAACGGGGCTACACCTTC.

The chain uses TRBV6-1 and TRBJ1-1; D might be TRBD1 (5 bases). V lost 2 bases and J lost 2, with 9 bases in between. Germline loops: CDR1 MNHNS, CDR2 SASEGT. There are 14 residues in the CDR3. The CDR3 DNA is TGTGCCAGCAGTGAAATTAGGGGCAACACTGAAGCTTTCTTT. Protein product: CASSEIRGNTEAFF.

The V call is TRBV9, the J call TRBJ1-4; a possible D gene is TRBD1 (5 bases). V was shortened by 0 bases and J by 2 bases, with 8 bases between the two germline ends. This CDR3 is 15 amino acids long. Per the germline V gene, CDR1 is SGDLS and CDR2 is YYNGEE. DNA for the CDR3: TGTGCCAGCAGCGTAGAGGGGCTCACTAATGAAAAACTGTTTTTT. Its translation is CASSVEGLTNEKLFF.

This clone was recorded a few times. The same CDR3 arises from other DNA sequences in this sample as well. This chain joins TRBV4-3 and TRBJ2-1; the match to TRBD1 covers 7 bases. V lost 0 bases, J lost 7 bases, and 6 bases stayed unmatched. The CDR3 is made up of 15 amino acids. The germline CDR1 and CDR2 sequences are LGHNA and YSLEER. CDR3 residues: CASSQDSGTDNEQFF. The CDR3, as DNA: TGCGCCAGCAGCCAAGACTCCGGGACAGATAATGAGCAGTTCTTC.

V is TRBV7-8 and J is TRBJ1-2; 8 bases align to TRBD1. CDR1 is SGHVS, CDR2 FQNEAQ, per germline. CDR3 length: 16 amino acids. V was clipped by 4 bases and J by 3 bases; unmatched bases: 10. The CDR3 bases are TGTGCCAGCAGCTCCGTGACAGGGGCCGGGGACTATGGCTACACCTTC. The encoded protein is CASSSVTGAGDYGYTF.

The chain links TRBV7-6 to TRBJ1-6; D uncertain. Germline V gene sequence: CDR1 SGHVS, CDR2 FNYEAQ. V was shortened by 1 base and J by 4 bases, with 5 bases between the two germline ends. The CDR3 covers 14 residues. CDR3 protein: CASSLGPYNSPLHF. Written as DNA, the CDR3 is TGTGCCAGCAGCTTAGGTCCGTATAATTCACCCCTCCACTTT.

V gene TRBV5-1 combines with J gene TRBJ2-1; TRBD1 might be the D (6 bases). Germline CDR1 reads SGHRS; CDR2 reads YFSETQ. V shed 2 bases and J shed 5 bases, with 17 bases lying between them. This CDR3 comprises 16 residues. The CDR3 sequence: CASSLRTAKGDNEQFF. The CDR3 DNA sequence: TGCGCCAGCAGCTTAAGAACAGCCAAGGGGGACAATGAGCAGTTCTTC.